These 19 T cell receptor beta chains were sequenced from one sample in a study of T cells expressing NK-cell markers. For each CDR3 protein, TCRdb gives one entry from its re-call of the 5' RACE reads, without DNA. The sample includes 300,000 to 450,000 distinct CDR3 sequences. Sequenced input: blood T cells: a sorted CD56 or NKG2C T cell subset, CD4+ or CD8+ T cells, or bulk PBMC T cells (not recorded which). These receptors originate from a man aged 18-69 years in good health.

The V gene is TRBV5-5, the J gene TRBJ2-1; TCRdb gives TRBD2 as the D gene, but with no DNA this cannot be confirmed. Germline V lookup: CDR1 SGHKS, CDR2 YYEKEE (reference sequence). This CDR3 is 15 amino acids long. This CDR3 reads CASSLSPGAYNEQFF.

The genes are TRBV20-1 and TRBJ2-1; the TCRdb call, TRBD2, lacks DNA for checking. CDR1 and CDR2 from the germline V gene are DFQATT and SNEGSKA (reference sequence). The CDR3 loop spans 15 amino acids. The CDR3 here is CSASGELVFRDEQFF.

V usage is TRBV6-2 or TRBV6-3 and J usage is TRBJ2-3. CDR3 length: 16 residues. Germline CDR1 MNHEY, CDR2 SVGEGT. The CDR3 loop is CASSYSTQSSADTQYF.

This sequence joins TRBV7-9 and TRBJ2-5. Germline V gene lookup returns CDR1 SEHNR and CDR2 FQNEAQ (reference sequence). The CDR3 contains 14 residues. This CDR3 is CASSLTFGKETQYF. The full variable domain, completed using reference TRBV7-9 and TRBJ2-5, is DTGVSQNPRHKITKRGQNVTFRCDPISEHNRLYWYRQTLGQGPEFLTYFQNEAQLEKSRLLSDRFSAERPKGSFSTLEIQRTEQGDSAMYLCASSLTFGKETQYFGPGTRLLVL.

The CDR3 reads CASSLPGPIRRRGFQETQYF. V and J are TRBV7-8 and TRBJ2-5; the D call of TRBD1 rests on TCRdb alone, since no DNA is present to check it. CDR1 SGHVS and CDR2 FQNEAQ come from the germline V gene. The CDR3 loop spans 20 amino acids.

This chain links TRBV5-6 with TRBJ1-4; no DNA is available, so the TRBD1 call from TCRdb remains unchecked. The CDR3 runs to 16 residues. Per the germline V gene, CDR1 is SGHDT and CDR2 is YYEEEE. CDR3: CASSFGRGRTNEKLFF.

V gene TRBV7-8 combines with J gene TRBJ1-5; TCRdb's D gene call, TRBD1, goes unchecked for lack of DNA. Germline V gene data show CDR1 as SGHVS and CDR2 as FQNEAQ. The CDR3 spans 14 residues. The CDR3 protein is CASSFGTGEQPQHF. The complete variable domain, with remaining parts taken from reference TRBV7-8 and TRBJ1-5, reads GAGVSQSPRYKVAKRGQDVALRCDPISGHVSLFWYQQALGQGPEFLTYFQNEAQLDKSGLPSDRFFAERPEGSVSTLKIQRTQQEDSAVYLCASSFGTGEQPQHFGDGTRLSIL.

The chain combines TRBV5-1 with TRBJ2-3; the TCRdb call, TRBD1, lacks DNA for checking. CDR1 and CDR2 from the germline V gene are SGHRS and YFSETQ. The CDR3 loop spans 16 amino acids. The CDR3 here is CASSLRQGGSTDTQYF.

The genes are TRBV12-3 or TRBV12-4 and TRBJ1-4; TCRdb names TRBD1, which stays unverified in the absence of DNA. The CDR3 runs 15 residues. The CDR3 loop reads CASSRGQGANEKLFF.

The chain carries TRBV15 and TRBJ2-7; lacking DNA, the TRBD2 call made by TCRdb goes unchecked. The germline gives CDR1 LNHNV, CDR2 YYDKDF (reference sequence). This CDR3 is built from 18 residues. CDR3 protein: CATSRDFGSGVTSYEQYF.

The genes are TRBV11-2 and TRBJ2-5; TCRdb's D gene call, TRBD1, goes unchecked for lack of DNA. The germline CDR1 and CDR2 sequences are SGHAT and FQNNGV. The CDR3 sequence is 15 residues long. The CDR3 is CASRDRGVLEETQYF.

The J gene is TRBJ2-3, the V gene TRBV19. Germline CDR1 LNHDA, CDR2 SQIVND (reference sequence). The CDR3 runs 15 residues. The CDR3 protein is CASSISSGSTDTQYF.

The CDR3 here is CASSLKMAGLEGYTF. The chain joins TRBV18 to TRBJ1-2; the TCRdb call, TRBD1, lacks DNA for checking. Per the germline V gene, CDR1 is KGHSH and CDR2 is LQKENI. This CDR3 has 15 amino acids.

The chain is built from TRBV5-1 and TRBJ1-2; TCRdb indicates TRBD1, and absent DNA this call remains unverified. CDR1 and CDR2 from the germline V gene are SGHRS and YFSETQ. This CDR3 contains 14 residues. CDR3: CASSADRAPGGYTF. Full variable domain (outside the CDR3, taken from reference TRBV5-1 and TRBJ1-2): KAGVTQTPRYLIKTRGQQVTLSCSPISGHRSVSWYQQTPGQGLQFLFEYFSETQRNKGNFPGRFSGRQFSNSRSEMNVSTLELGDSALYLCASSADRAPGGYTFGSGTRLTVV.

The chain couples TRBV5-8 to TRBJ1-2; TCRdb's D gene call, TRBD1, goes unchecked for lack of DNA. The CDR3 is made up of 14 amino acids. Germline CDR1 SGHTS, CDR2 YDEGEE. CDR3 residues: CASSVLTDIYGYTF.

The chain uses TRBV20-1 and TRBJ2-4; TCRdb designates TRBD1, a call that cannot be tested without DNA. The CDR3 runs to 15 residues. Germline assignment: CDR1 DFQATT and CDR2 SNEGSKA (reference sequence). The CDR3 loop is CSARVGGSRKNIQYF.

The CDR3: CASSNSNSYEQYF. V gene TRBV2 combines with J gene TRBJ2-7. This CDR3 contains 13 residues. Germline CDR1 is SNHLY and CDR2 is FYNNEI.

The V gene is TRBV20-1, the J gene TRBJ1-6. The length of the CDR3 is 13 residues. Germline loops: CDR1 DFQATT, CDR2 SNEGSKA (reference sequence). CDR3 protein: CSASKGYNSPLHF.

V usage is TRBV2 and J usage is TRBJ2-1; the TRBD1 assignment by TCRdb is unverifiable without DNA. The CDR3 length is 15 residues. Germline CDR1 reads SNHLY; CDR2 reads FYNNEI. The CDR3 region is CASGAGASRYNEQFF.